This TCR beta chain was identified in a study of T cell responses to AZD1222 COVID-19 vaccine. Notes on the study in general: Spike-specific TCR repertoires showed rising breadth and depth after two AZD1222 doses. AZD1222 recipients seropositive at baseline numbered only 5 to 7. Females outnumbered males among donors, who were mostly white British; clonal diversity was possibly underestimated. Vaccine-associated CD4 TCRs spanned spike, dominant at 160-218 and 743-854.

Germline CDR1 and CDR2: LGHNA and YNFKEQ. The CDR3 length is 12 residues. The V gene lost 0 bases and the J gene lost 5 bases, with 4 bases spanning the gap. In regard to this clone: Its antigen is not known.

The repertoire was sequenced with immunoSEQ multiplex PCR; TCRdb's copy has only in-frame clones and lacks some. The sample has roughly 140,000 clones; less than 95% are singletons. This TCR was sampled from an adult in good health. Here the sequenced sample was peripheral blood, taken on day 0 of AZD1222 vaccination. This chain links TRBV4-2 with TRBJ2-5; D is undetermined. This CDR3 reads CASSQDRETQYF. CDR3 DNA: TGTGCCAGCAGCCAAGATCGGGAGACCCAGTACTTC.